This T cell receptor (beta chain) is from a study of blood T cell repertoires in COVID-19. Study in general: Sites in the United States, Italy and Spain provided acute and convalescent COVID-19 samples. From T cells, B-cell-depleted T cells, or PBMCs came the material, which was cDNA or gDNA.

In the authors' workflow: Researchers report that nucleated cell counts were estimated from reference gene primer amplification. TCRdb's copy holds only in-frame clones and misses some; the assay was immunoSEQ multiplex PCR. The V and J calls and clone size come from that table; D and trimming were worked out from the DNA. The sample consists of around 240,000 clones, roughly 85% of them appearing once. There are 15 residues in the CDR3. The V gene is TRBV12-2, the J gene TRBJ1-4. TRBV12-2 is a pseudogene segment. The source is a man aged 35 to 55 with acute or convalescent COVID-19. The sequenced sample consisted of peripheral blood. The CDR3 is CASRLGGEVEEKLFF. The CDR3 bases are TGTGCAAGTCGCTTAGGAGGGGAGGTAGAAGAAAAACTGTTTTTT.